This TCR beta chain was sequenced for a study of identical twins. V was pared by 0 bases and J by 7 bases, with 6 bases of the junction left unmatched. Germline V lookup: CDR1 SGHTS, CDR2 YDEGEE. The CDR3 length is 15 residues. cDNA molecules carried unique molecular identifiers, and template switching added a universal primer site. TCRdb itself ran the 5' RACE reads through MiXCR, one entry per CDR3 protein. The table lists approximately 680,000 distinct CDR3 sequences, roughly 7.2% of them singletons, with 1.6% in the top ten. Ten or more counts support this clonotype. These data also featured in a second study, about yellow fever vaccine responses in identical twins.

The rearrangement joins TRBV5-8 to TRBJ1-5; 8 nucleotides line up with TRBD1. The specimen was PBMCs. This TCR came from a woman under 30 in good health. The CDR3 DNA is TGTGCCAGCAGCTTGGAAGGGGCAGGGGGCCAGCCCCAGCATTTT. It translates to CASSLEGAGGQPQHF.